This record covers a single T cell receptor delta chain. The antigen is unknown. For this DNA, TCRdb reports the protein of a much larger clone, which diverges at residue 10, most likely from a read error; the protein presented here is translated directly from the DNA. Vgamma9/Vdelta2+ and Vdelta2-negative gammadelta T cells were flow-sorted from PBMC for bulk sequencing. TCRdb re-called clones from the multiplex PCR reads using CATT. Among around 86,000 delta-chain clones listed, 1.4% were seen once. This CDR3 contains 16 residues. The V gene end was trimmed by 4 bases and the J gene end by 0 bases; junction bases not matched to a gene: 13. Germline-derived CDR1 and CDR2 are TVYSNPD and GDNSRS (reference sequence). The data derive from a study of γδ T cells in repeated Plasmodium falciparum infection. Study-level information: The natural-infection arm compared Malian children under seasonal malaria with matched Australian children.

Study findings and constraints: Over time and infection, Vgamma9/Vdelta2+ repertoires remained highly stable and polyclonal.

The sample comprised gamma-delta T cells from blood. The TCR originated in a pool of human donors (malaria-infected and uninfected, not separated). This chain links TRDV3 with TRDJ1; 8 bases are shared with TRDD3. For the CDR3, the DNA is TGTGCCTCAAACTGGGGGCCAATAAAGCACACCGATAAACTCATCTTT. Protein sequence: CASNWGPIKHTDKLIF. The full variable domain, its missing parts supplied by reference TRDV3 and TRDJ1, is CDKVTQSSPDQTVASGSEVVLLCTYDTVYSNPDLFWYRIRPDYSFQFVFYGDNSRSEGADFTQGRFSVKHILTQKAFHLVISPVRTEDSATYYCASNWGPIKHTDKLIFGKGTRVTVEP.